The 20 T cell receptor beta chains in this list originate from one sample, sequenced in a study of blood T cell repertoires in COVID-19. Only in-frame clones appear in the TCRdb table, and some are missing; sequencing was by immunoSEQ multiplex PCR. The profile shows approximately 270,000 clones, around nine tenths of them singletons. Sequenced input: peripheral blood. These receptors were collected from a man aged 50-59 years with acute or convalescent COVID-19.

The genes are TRBV2 and TRBJ2-3; 8 bases are shared with TRBD2. This CDR3 contains 15 residues. Germline-derived CDR1 and CDR2 are SNHLY and FYNNEI. Trimming took 5 bases from V and 2 from J; bases not matched to a gene: 6. This CDR3 is CASSPSGGYTDTQYF. The CDR3 nucleotides read TGTGCCAGCAGTCCCAGCGGGGGTTACACAGATACGCAGTATTTT.

J is TRBJ1-1 and V is TRBV16; D not certain. Trimming took off 9 bases at V and 1 base at J, with 15 bases between the two ends. This CDR3 contains 14 residues. The germline CDR1 and CDR2 sequences are KGHSY and FQNENV. CDR3 residues: CASTVGRWNTEAFF. The CDR3 DNA reads TGTGCCAGTACAGTAGGCAGATGGAACACTGAAGCTTTCTTT.

The chain couples TRBV5-1 to TRBJ2-1; 7 nucleotides match TRBD2. The CDR3 is made up of 14 amino acids. Per the germline V gene, CDR1 is SGHRS and CDR2 is YFSETQ. Unmatched junction bases numbered 6, after V lost 3 bases and J lost 6 bases. CDR3 loop: CASSSPGGGNEQFF. As DNA, the CDR3 is TGCGCCAGCAGCTCACCGGGCGGGGGCAATGAGCAGTTCTTC.

This clone was counted between two and nine times. The gene calls are TRBV25-1 and TRBJ1-2; 9 bases line up with TRBD1. CDR1 and CDR2 (germline): MGHDK, SYGVNS. The CDR3 sequence is 14 residues long. Trimming at V came to 9 bases and at J to 4 bases, leaving 9 bases not matched to a gene. The CDR3 loop is CASNPDRGGYGYTF. CDR3 bases: TGTGCCAGTAACCCGGACAGGGGAGGCTATGGCTACACCTTC.

Written as DNA, the CDR3 is TGTGCCAGCAGCATACTAAGGACTACCACTGGAGAGCAGTACTTC. Amino acids: CASSILRTTTGEQYF. The chain recombines TRBV7-2 with TRBJ2-7; D might be TRBD2 (6 bases). The CDR3 is 15 amino acids. Per germline, CDR1 SGHTA and CDR2 FQGNSA. V was pared by 5 bases and J by 7 bases, with 21 bases between. Looking up the rest from reference TRBV7-2 and TRBJ2-7 gives the full variable domain: GAGVSQSPSNKVTEKGKDVELRCDPISGHTALYWYRQSLGQGLEFLIYFQGNSAPDKSGLPSDRFSAERTGGSVSTLTIQRTQQEDSAVYLCASSILRTTTGEQYFGPGTRLTVT.

The chain combines TRBV12-3 or TRBV12-4 with TRBJ2-7; possible D gene TRBD1, 6 bases. Trimming removed 5 bases from V and 6 bases from J, with 14 bases in between. The CDR3 totals 13 residues. DNA of the CDR3: TGTGCCAGCAGTCCCCTGGGGGCCGCCGAGCAGTACTTC. As protein: CASSPLGAAEQYF.

The gene calls are TRBV6-1 and TRBJ2-7; 7 bases match TRBD2. The CDR3 length is 14 residues. Germline V gives CDR1 MNHNS, CDR2 SASEGT. V lost 3 bases and J lost 3; bases outside the gene matches: 5. CDR3 sequence (DNA): TGTGCCAGCAGTGACGGGGGGTCGAACTACGAGCAGTACTTC. Its translation is CASSDGGSNYEQYF.

CDR3 sequence: CASSPEWQRNSPLHF. Here the CDR3 DNA reads TGTGCCAGCAGCCCAGAATGGCAGCGAAATTCACCCCTCCACTTT. The chain uses TRBV7-9 and TRBJ1-6; D unclear. The CDR3 runs 15 residues. Germline V gene sequence: CDR1 SEHNR, CDR2 FQNEAQ (reference sequence). Trimming left V 5 bases short and J 7 bases short, with 15 bases between.

The genes are TRBV6-5 and TRBJ2-7; D is possibly TRBD1 (6 bases). CDR1 is MNHEY and CDR2 is SVGAGI in the germline V gene. The CDR3 contains 15 residues. V was trimmed by 0 bases and J by 2 bases, leaving 11 bases between them. This CDR3 is CASSYSGRGAYEQYF. The CDR3 DNA follows: TGTGCCAGCAGTTACTCGGGCAGGGGAGCCTACGAGCAGTACTTC.

The V call is TRBV24-1, the J call TRBJ1-5; TRBD1 aligns across 7 bases. CDR3 length equals 15 residues. The germline V gene encodes CDR1 KGHDR and CDR2 SFDVKD. Losses at the gene ends were 7 bases for V and 9 bases for J; bases not matched to a gene: 14. CDR3 residues: CATRELDRAPTPQHF. CDR3 DNA sequence: TGTGCCACCAGAGAACTAGACAGGGCCCCCACGCCCCAGCATTTT.

The chain has TRBV3-1 (or the pseudogene TRBV3-2) and TRBJ1-2; TRBD1 aligns across 7 bases. V was clipped by 6 bases and J by 0 bases; unmatched bases: 4. CDR1 LGHDT and CDR2 YNNKEL come from the germline V gene (reference sequence). The CDR3 length is 14 residues. The CDR3 loop reads CASSLQGANYGYTF. The CDR3, as DNA: TGTGCCAGCAGTCTGCAGGGGGCTAACTATGGCTACACCTTC.

This chain links TRBV24-1 with TRBJ2-2, with a possible D match to TRBD1 (6 bases). Deletions cut 6 bases from V and 3 bases from J, with 16 bases between. Germline V gives CDR1 KGHDR, CDR2 SFDVKD. CDR3 length equals 16 residues. CDR3 in amino acids: CATSPTTGWDTGELFF. The CDR3 coding sequence is TGTGCCACCAGTCCAACCACAGGGTGGGACACCGGGGAGCTGTTTTTT.

A note on this clone: The sample carries other DNA sequences with the same CDR3. V usage is TRBV29-1 and J usage is TRBJ2-3, with TRBD1 identical over 8 bases. This CDR3 region has 13 residues. CDR1 SQVTM and CDR2 ANQGSEA come from the germline V gene. V lost 7 bases and J lost 1; bases outside the gene matches: 4. This CDR3 is CSGGTGGTDTQYF. The CDR3 DNA reads as TGCAGCGGGGGGACAGGAGGCACAGATACGCAGTATTTT.

This chain uses TRBV19 with TRBJ1-5; a weak D match, TRBD1 (5 bases). V gave up 4 bases and J gave up 2 bases, with 18 bases separating them. Germline loops: CDR1 LNHDA, CDR2 SQIVND (reference sequence). There are 17 residues in the CDR3. CDR3 DNA sequence: TGTGCCAGTAGTACCGTTTCAGGGCACCGGGGCAATCAGCCCCAGCATTTT. This sequence encodes CASSTVSGHRGNQPQHF.

J is TRBJ1-2 and V is TRBV5-1; no firm D call. The V end was cut by 0 bases, the J end by 3 bases, with 6 bases between. CDR3 size: 13 residues. Germline lookup yields CDR1 SGHRS and CDR2 YFSETQ. DNA of the CDR3: TGCGCCAGCAGCTTGGATTCGGACTATGGCTACACCTTC. This encodes CASSLDSDYGYTF.

The chain couples TRBV19 to TRBJ1-3; D is unresolved. This CDR3 is built from 14 residues. The germline V gene encodes CDR1 LNHDA and CDR2 SQIVND (reference sequence). V was pared by 5 bases and J by 2 bases, with 10 bases between. The CDR3 DNA sequence: TGTGCCAGTAGTTCCGGGAGGGCTGGAAACACCATATATTTT. Its protein is CASSSGRAGNTIYF.

The rearrangement uses TRBV7-3 and TRBJ1-2; unclear D gene. The CDR3 covers 12 residues. Trimming removed 5 bases from V and 8 bases from J, with 12 bases in between. Germline V gene sequence: CDR1 SGHTA, CDR2 FQGTGA. This CDR3 is CASSTGSVGYTF. CDR3 DNA sequence: TGTGCCAGCAGCACCGGGTCCGTGGGCTACACCTTC.

CDR3 DNA sequence: TGTGCCAGCAGTTATACTAGTAACACTGAAGCTTTCTTT. Amino acids: CASSYTSNTEAFF. The chain is built from TRBV6-5 and TRBJ1-1, with D uncertain. With 3 bases removed from V and 2 bases from J, the gap between germline ends came to 7 bases. The CDR3 extends over 13 amino acids. The germline V gene has CDR1 MNHEY and CDR2 SVGAGI.

CDR3 amino acids: CATSRGTERGYTF. CDR3 nucleotide sequence: TGTGCCACCAGCAGAGGGACAGAACGCGGCTACACCTTC. V is TRBV15 and J is TRBJ1-2; possible D gene TRBD1, 6 bases. The germline V gene has CDR1 LNHNV and CDR2 YYDKDF (reference sequence). The CDR3 length is 13 residues. V lost 1 base, J lost 8 bases, and 11 bases lay in between.

About this clone: A read error may explain this, as a much larger clone is one base away. The rearrangement links TRBV4-2 to TRBJ1-2; the match to TRBD1 covers 9 bases. Trimming at V came to 2 bases and at J to 4 bases, leaving 2 bases not matched to a gene. Germline CDR1 LGHNA, CDR2 YNFKEQ. This CDR3 comprises 14 residues. As DNA, the CDR3 is TGTGCCAGCAGCCAACCGGGACAGGGCTATGGCTACACCTTC. Protein: CASSQPGQGYGYTF.